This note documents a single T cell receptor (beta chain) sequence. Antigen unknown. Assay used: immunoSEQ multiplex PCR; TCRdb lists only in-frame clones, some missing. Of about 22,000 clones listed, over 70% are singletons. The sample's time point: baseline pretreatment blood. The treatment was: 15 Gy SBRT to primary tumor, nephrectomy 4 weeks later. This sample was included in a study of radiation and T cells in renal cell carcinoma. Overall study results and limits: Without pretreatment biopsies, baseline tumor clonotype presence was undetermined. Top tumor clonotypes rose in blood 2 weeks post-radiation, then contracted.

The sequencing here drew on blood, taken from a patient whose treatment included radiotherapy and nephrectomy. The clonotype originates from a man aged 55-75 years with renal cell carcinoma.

CDR3 loop: CASSLASTSGSDTQYF. CDR3 nucleotides: TGTGCCAGCAGCTTGGCCTCGACTAGCGGGAGTGATACGCAGTATTTT. The chain couples TRBV5-5 to TRBJ2-3; 12 bases are shared with TRBD2. Germline CDR1 and CDR2: SGHKS and YYEKEE (reference sequence). Germline trimming cut 0 bases from V and 6 bases from J; bases unmatched to any gene: 5. CDR3 length equals 16 residues. The complete variable domain, with remaining parts taken from reference TRBV5-5 and TRBJ2-3, reads DAGVTQSPTHLIKTRGQQVTLRCSPISGHKSVSWYQQVLGQGPQFIFQYYEKEERGRGNFPDRFSARQFPNYSSELNVNALLLGDSALYLCASSLASTSGSDTQYFGPGTRLTVL.